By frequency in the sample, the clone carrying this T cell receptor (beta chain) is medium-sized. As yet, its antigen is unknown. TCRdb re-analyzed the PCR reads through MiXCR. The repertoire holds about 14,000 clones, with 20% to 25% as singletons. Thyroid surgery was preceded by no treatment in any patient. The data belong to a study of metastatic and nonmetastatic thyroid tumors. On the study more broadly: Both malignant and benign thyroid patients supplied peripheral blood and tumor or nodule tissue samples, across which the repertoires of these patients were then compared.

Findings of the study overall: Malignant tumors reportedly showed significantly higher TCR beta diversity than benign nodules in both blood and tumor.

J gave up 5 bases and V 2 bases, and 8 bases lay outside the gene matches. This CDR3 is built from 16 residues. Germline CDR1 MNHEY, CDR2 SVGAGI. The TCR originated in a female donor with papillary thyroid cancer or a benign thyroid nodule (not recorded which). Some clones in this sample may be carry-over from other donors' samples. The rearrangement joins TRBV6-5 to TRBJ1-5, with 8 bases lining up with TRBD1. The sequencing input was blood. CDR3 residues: CASSYRGQGGDQPQHF. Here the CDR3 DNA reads TGTGCCAGCAGTTACCGCGGACAGGGAGGGGATCAGCCCCAGCATTTT.